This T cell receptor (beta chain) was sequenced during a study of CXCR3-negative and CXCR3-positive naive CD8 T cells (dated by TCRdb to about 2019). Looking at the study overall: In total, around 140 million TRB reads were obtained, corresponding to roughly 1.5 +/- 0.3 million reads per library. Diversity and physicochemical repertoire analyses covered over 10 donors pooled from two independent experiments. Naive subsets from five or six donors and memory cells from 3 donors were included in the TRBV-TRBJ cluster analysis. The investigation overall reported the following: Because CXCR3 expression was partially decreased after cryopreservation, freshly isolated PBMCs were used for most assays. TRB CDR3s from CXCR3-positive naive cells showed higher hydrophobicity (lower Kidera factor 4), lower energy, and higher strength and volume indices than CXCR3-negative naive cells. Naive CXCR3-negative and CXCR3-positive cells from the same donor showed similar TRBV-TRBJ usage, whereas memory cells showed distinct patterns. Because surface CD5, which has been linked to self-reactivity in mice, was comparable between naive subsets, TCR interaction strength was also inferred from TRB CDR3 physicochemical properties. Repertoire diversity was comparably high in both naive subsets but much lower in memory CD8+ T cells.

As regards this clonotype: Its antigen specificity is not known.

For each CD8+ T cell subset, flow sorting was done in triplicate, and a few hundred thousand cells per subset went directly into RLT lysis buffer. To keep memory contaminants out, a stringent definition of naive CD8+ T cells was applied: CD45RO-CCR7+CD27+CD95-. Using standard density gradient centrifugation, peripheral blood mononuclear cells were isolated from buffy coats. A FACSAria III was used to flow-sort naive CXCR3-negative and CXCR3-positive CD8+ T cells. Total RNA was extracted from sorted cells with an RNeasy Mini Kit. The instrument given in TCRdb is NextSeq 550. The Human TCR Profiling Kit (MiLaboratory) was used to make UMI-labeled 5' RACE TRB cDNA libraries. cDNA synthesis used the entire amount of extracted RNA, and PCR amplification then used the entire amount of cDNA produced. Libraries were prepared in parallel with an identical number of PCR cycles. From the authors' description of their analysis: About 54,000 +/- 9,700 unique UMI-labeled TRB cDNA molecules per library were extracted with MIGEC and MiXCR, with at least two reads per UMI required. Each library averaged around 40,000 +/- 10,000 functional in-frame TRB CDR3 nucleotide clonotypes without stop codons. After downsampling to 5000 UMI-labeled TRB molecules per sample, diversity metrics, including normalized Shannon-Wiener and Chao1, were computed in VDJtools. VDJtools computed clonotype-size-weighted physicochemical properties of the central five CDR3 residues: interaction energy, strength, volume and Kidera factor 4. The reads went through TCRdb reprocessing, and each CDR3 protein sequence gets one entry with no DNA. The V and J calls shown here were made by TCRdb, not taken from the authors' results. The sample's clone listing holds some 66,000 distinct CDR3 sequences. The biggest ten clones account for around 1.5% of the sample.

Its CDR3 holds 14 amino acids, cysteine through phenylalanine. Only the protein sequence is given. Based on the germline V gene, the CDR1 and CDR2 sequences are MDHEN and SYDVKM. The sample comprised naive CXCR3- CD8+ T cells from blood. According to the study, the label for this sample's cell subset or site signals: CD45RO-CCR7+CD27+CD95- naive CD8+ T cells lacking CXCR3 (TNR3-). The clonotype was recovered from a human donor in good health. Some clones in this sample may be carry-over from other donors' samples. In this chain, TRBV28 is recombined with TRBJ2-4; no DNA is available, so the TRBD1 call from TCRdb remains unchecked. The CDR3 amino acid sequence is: CASTPQGQQNIQYF.